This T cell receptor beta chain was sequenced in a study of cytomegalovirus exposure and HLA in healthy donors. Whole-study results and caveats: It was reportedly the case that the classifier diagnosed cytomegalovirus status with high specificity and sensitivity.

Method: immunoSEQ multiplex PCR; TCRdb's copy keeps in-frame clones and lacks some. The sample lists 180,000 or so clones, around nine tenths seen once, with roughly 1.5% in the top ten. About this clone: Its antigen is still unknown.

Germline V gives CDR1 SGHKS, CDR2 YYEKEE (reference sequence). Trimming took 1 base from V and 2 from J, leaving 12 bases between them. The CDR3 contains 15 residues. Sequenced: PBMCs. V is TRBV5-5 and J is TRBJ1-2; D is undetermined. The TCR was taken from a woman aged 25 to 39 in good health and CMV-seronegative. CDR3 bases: TGTGCCAGCAGCTTGTACCCCGGGGAGAACTATGGCTACACCTTC. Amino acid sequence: CASSLYPGENYGYTF.